A selection of T cell receptor beta chains follows, all from one sample in a study of early T cells in non-severe SARS-CoV-2 infection. In TCRdb, the 5' RACE reads were re-called with MiXCR into one record per CDR3 protein. Altogether fewer than 70,000 distinct CDR3 sequences are present, over 9.5% being singletons, with the ten largest covering 2.9%. The sample was whole blood. The source is an adult who was a healthcare worker with PCR-confirmed SARS-CoV-2 infection or an uninfected control (not recorded which). CDR3s include the opening cysteine and the closing phenylalanine or tryptophan. Fields, in order: CDR3 length, clone size, V gene, J gene, D gene, CDR3 DNA, CDR3 protein. A D gene is named only where the DNA matches it firmly. Some rows have no size entry. The others give once, few or many, or a class for an expanded clone.

>14|NA|TRBV5-6|TRBJ2-1|NA
TGTGCCAGCAGCTTGCCAACAGGGCACAATGAGCAGTTCTTC
CASSLPTGHNEQFF
>11|many|TRBV29-1|TRBJ1-1|TRBD1
TGCAGCGTTGAAGGCAGGGGGAGAGCTTTCTTT
CSVEGRGRAFF
>14|many|TRBV6-4|TRBJ1-1|NA
TGTGCCAGCAGTATGGTCCCTGGGACCACTGAAGCTTTCTTT
CASSMVPGTTEAFF
>16|few|TRBV12-3/TRBV12-4|TRBJ1-6|TRBD1
TGTGCCAGCAGCCAGGACAGGGGGCGATTAAATTCACCCCTCCACTTT
CASSQDRGRLNSPLHF
>15|few|TRBV4-1|TRBJ1-1|NA
TGCGCCAGCAGCCCCCCTCCACCCACAGGTTTTGAAGCTTTCTTT
CASSPPPPTGFEAFF
>14|many|TRBV28|TRBJ2-7|TRBD2
TGTGCCAGCACTACGAGCGGGACCTTCTACGAGCAGTACTTC
CASTTSGTFYEQYF
>16|many|TRBV20-1|TRBJ1-1|NA
TGCAGTGCTAGAAGCCAAACCCCGCGTACGAACACTGAAGCTTTCTTT
CSARSQTPRTNTEAFF
>16|many|TRBV19|TRBJ1-5|TRBD1
TGTGCCAGTAGTGTACTACAGGGGGCCAACAATCAGCCCCAGCATTTT
CASSVLQGANNQPQHF
>15|many|TRBV12-3/TRBV12-4|TRBJ2-7|TRBD1
TGTGCCAGCAATTTCTGGGGACAGGGGGTCCGGGAGCAGTACTTC
CASNFWGQGVREQYF
>16|many|TRBV4-1|TRBJ2-2|NA
TGCGCCAGCAGCCCACCGGCGGGCTGGGACACCGGGGAGCTGTTTTTT
CASSPPAGWDTGELFF
>15|NA|TRBV15|TRBJ2-1|NA
TGTGCCACCAGCTCCTGGGACCGCCCGGGGAATGAGCAGTTCTTC
CATSSWDRPGNEQFF
>14|many|TRBV12-3/TRBV12-4|TRBJ2-7|NA
TGTGCCAGCAGTTTGAGAGGGAGCTACCACGAGCAGTACTTC
CASSLRGSYHEQYF
>14|many|TRBV5-6|TRBJ1-1|NA
TGTGCCAGCAGCTTGGCCTGGGTTGTGGATGAAGCTTTCTTT
CASSLAWVVDEAFF
>14|few|TRBV5-1|TRBJ2-7|TRBD1
TGCGCCAGCAGATCGGGACAGCCCAGGGACGAGCAGTACTTC
CASRSGQPRDEQYF
>13|many|TRBV12-3/TRBV12-4|TRBJ2-7|NA
TGTGCCAGCAGTTCACAGGAGTCCTACGAGCAGTACTTC
CASSSQESYEQYF
>16|NA|TRBV6-1|TRBJ1-5|TRBD1
TGTGCCAGCTCAGGGACAGGGGGCTATAGCAATCAGCCCCAGCATTTT
CASSGTGGYSNQPQHF
>11|few|TRBV12-3/TRBV12-4|TRBJ2-1|NA
TGTGCCAGCAGTCTTAGGGGTGAGCAGTTCTTC
CASSLRGEQFF
>17|NA|TRBV4-1|TRBJ2-7|NA
TGCACCAGCAGCCAAGATCTTTGGGGGGAGCGACCGTACGAGCAGTACTTC
CTSSQDLWGERPYEQYF
>13|few|TRBV11-3|TRBJ2-1|NA
TGTGCCAGCAGCGCGGGACAGTACAATGAGCAGTTCTTC
CASSAGQYNEQFF
>14|many|TRBV28|TRBJ1-5|NA
TGTGCCAGCAGCCCCGGGGCAGACAATCAGCCCCAGCATTTT
CASSPGADNQPQHF